This section outlines one TCR beta chain sequence together with its context. What it binds is not known. This entry belongs to a study of radiation and T cells in renal cell carcinoma. Findings of the study overall: Top tumor clonotypes rose in blood 2 weeks post-radiation, then contracted.

The time point: blood 4 weeks post-SBRT, at nephrectomy. Sample treatment: 15 Gy SBRT to primary tumor, nephrectomy 4 weeks later. Nephrectomy followed 15 Gy stereotactic body radiation by 4 weeks. Only in-frame clones appear in the TCRdb table, and some are missing; sequencing was by immunoSEQ multiplex PCR. Of roughly 80,000 clones in the sample, roughly 85% were seen once. The CDR3 runs 13 residues. From germline, CDR1 is MNHNS and CDR2 SASEGT. With 7 bases removed from V and 5 bases from J, the gap between germline ends came to 14 bases. The rearrangement links TRBV6-1 to TRBJ1-1; D unclear. The sample was blood, taken from a patient whose treatment included radiotherapy and nephrectomy. The clonotype was recovered from an older woman with renal cell carcinoma. The CDR3 nucleotides are TGTGCCAGCACCCGAGCCGGGTTAACTGAAGCTTTCTTT. Protein: CASTRAGLTEAFF.